The T cell receptor beta chain under discussion was sequenced for a study of CD8 T cells in ankylosing spondylitis. Whole-study results and caveats: It appeared that ankylosing spondylitis blood was characterized by a TCR beta motif of about eight highly homologous variants.

Details on this clonotype: Its target is not known.

CDR3 length: 14 amino acids. V was shortened by 3 bases and J by 2 bases, with 10 bases between the two germline ends. The V gene's germline CDR1 is SGHVS and CDR2 FNYEAQ. TCRdb recomputed calls from the 5' RACE reads with MiXCR, one row per CDR3 protein. The sample holds some 100,000 distinct CDR3 sequences; roughly 9% are singletons and the top ten take about 31%. The source material was blood, either unsorted or a sorted T cell fraction (not recorded which). V is TRBV7-6 and J is TRBJ2-5, with D perhaps TRBD2 (6 bases). This sequence originates from a male donor with ankylosing spondylitis. CDR3 nucleotide sequence: TGTGCCAGCAGCTTTACGGACTATCAAGAGACCCAGTACTTC. As protein: CASSFTDYQETQYF.